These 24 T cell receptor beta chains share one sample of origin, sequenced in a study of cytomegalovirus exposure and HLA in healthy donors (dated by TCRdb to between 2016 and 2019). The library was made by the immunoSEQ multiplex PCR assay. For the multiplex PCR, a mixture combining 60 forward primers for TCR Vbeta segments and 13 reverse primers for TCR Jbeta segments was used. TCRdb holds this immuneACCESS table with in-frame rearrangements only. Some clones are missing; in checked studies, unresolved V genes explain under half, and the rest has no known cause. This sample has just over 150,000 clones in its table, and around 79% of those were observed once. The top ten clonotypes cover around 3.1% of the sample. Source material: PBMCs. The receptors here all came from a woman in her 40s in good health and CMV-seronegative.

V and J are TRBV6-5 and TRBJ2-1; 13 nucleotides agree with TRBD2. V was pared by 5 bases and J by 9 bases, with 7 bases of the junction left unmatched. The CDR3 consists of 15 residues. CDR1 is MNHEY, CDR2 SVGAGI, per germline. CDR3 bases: TGTGCCAGCAGTCAACTAGCGGGGGGGCAGCGTGAGCAGTTCTTC. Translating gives CASSQLAGGQREQFF.

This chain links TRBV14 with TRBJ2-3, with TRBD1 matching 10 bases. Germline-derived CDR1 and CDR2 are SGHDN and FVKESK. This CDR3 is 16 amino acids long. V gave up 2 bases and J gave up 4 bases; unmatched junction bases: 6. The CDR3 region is CASSQTGQGGPDTQYF. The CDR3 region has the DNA TGTGCCAGCAGCCAAACTGGACAGGGGGGCCCAGATACGCAGTATTTT.

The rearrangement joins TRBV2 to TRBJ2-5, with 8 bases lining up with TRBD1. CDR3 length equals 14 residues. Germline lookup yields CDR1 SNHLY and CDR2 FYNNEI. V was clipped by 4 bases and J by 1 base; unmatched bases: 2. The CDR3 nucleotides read TGTGCCAGCAGTGGGGACAGGAGCCAAGAGACCCAGTACTTC. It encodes CASSGDRSQETQYF.

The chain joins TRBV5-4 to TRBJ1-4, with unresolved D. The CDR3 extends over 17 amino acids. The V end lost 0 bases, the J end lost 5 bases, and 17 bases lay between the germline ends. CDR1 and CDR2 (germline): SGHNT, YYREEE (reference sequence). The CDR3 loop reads CASSLAGWPRANEKLFF. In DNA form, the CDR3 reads TGTGCCAGCAGCTTGGCAGGTTGGCCCCGTGCGAATGAAAAACTGTTTTTT.

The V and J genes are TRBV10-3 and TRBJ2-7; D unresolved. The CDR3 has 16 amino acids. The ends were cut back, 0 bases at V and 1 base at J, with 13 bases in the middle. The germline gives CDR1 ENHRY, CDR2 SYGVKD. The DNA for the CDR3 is TGTGCCATCAGTGAGTCGATGACCAGCGATTCCTACGAGCAGTACTTC. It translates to CAISESMTSDSYEQYF.

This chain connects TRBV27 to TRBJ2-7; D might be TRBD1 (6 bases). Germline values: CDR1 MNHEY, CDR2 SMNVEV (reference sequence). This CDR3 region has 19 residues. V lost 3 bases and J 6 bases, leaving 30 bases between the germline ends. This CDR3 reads CASSLQQGPNLSIGREQYF. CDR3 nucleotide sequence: TGTGCCAGCAGTTTGCAACAGGGCCCCAACCTCAGTATCGGACGCGAGCAGTACTTC.

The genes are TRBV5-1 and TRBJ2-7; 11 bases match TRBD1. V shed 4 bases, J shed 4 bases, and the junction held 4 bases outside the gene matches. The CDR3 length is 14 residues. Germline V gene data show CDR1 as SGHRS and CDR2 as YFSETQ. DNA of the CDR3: TGCGCCAGCAGCCCGGGGGACAGGGGGTACGAGCAGTACTTC. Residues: CASSPGDRGYEQYF.

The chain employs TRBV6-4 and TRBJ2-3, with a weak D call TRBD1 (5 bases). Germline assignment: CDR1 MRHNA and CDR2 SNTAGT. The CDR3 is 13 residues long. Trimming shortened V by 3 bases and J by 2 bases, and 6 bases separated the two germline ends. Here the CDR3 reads CASSEGATDTQYF. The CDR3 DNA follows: TGTGCCAGCAGTGAAGGGGCCACAGATACGCAGTATTTT.

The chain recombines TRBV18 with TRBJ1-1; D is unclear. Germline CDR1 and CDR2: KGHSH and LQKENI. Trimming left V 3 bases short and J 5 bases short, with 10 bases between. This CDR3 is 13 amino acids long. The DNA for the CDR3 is TGTGCCAGCTCACCCCCCAGGCAAACTGAAGCTTTCTTT. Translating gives CASSPPRQTEAFF.

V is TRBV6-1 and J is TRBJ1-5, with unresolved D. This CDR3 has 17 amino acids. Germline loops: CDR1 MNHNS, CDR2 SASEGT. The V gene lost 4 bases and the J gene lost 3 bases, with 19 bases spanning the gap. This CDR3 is CASSATRLKNLNQPQHF. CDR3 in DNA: TGTGCCAGCAGTGCGACACGGTTGAAGAACCTCAATCAGCCCCAGCATTTT.

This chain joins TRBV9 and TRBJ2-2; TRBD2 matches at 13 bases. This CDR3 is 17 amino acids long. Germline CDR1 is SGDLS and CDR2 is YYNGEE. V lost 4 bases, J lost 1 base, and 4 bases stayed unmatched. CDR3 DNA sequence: TGTGCCAGCAGCTTTCGACTAGCGGGGGGGAACACCGGGGAGCTGTTTTTT. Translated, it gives CASSFRLAGGNTGELFF.

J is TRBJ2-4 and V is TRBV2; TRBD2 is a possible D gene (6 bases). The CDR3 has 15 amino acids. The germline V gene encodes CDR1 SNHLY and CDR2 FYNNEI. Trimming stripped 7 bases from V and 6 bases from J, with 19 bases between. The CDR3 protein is CASKTGALSGNIQYF. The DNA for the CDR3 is TGTGCCAGCAAAACAGGTGCCCTTAGCGGAAACATTCAGTACTTC.

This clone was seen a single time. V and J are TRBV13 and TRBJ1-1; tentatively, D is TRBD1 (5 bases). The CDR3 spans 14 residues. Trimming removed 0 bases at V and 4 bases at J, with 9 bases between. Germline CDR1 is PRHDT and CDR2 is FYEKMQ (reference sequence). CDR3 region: CASSLGTRATEAFF. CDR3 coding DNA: TGTGCCAGCAGCTTAGGAACCAGGGCCACTGAAGCTTTCTTT.

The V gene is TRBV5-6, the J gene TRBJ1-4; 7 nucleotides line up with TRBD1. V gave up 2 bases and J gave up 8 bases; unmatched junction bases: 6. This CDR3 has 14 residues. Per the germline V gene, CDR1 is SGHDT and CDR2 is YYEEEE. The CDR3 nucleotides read TGTGCCAGCAGCTTTAAGGGGGCGGGAGAAAAACTGTTTTTT. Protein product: CASSFKGAGEKLFF. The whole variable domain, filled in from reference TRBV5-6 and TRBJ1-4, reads DAGVTQSPTHLIKTRGQQVTLRCSPKSGHDTVSWYQQALGQGPQFIFQYYEEEERQRGNFPDRFSGHQFPNYSSELNVNALLLGDSALYLCASSFKGAGEKLFFGSGTQLSVL.

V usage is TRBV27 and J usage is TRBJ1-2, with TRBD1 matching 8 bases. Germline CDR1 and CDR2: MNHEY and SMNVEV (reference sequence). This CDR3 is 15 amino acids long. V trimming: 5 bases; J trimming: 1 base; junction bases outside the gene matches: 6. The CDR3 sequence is CASSAGTGLNYGYTF. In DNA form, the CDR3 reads TGTGCCAGCAGTGCAGGGACAGGACTTAACTATGGCTACACCTTC.

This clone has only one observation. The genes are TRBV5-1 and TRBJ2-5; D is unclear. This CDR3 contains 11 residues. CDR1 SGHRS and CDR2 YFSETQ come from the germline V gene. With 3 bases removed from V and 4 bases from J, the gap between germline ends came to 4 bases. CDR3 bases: TGCGCCAGCAGCTCCAGAGAGACCCAGTACTTC. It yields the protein CASSSRETQYF.

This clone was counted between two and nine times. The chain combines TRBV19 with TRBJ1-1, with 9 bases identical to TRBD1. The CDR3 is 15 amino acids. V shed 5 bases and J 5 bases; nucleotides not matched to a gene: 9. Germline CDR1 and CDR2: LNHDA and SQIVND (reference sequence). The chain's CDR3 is CASSVDRGSVTEAFF. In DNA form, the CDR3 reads TGTGCCAGTAGTGTGGACAGGGGAAGTGTGACTGAAGCTTTCTTT.

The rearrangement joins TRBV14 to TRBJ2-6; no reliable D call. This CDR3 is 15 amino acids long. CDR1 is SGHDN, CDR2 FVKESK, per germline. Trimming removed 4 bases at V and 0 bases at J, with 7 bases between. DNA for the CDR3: TGTGCCAGCAGCCTTGCCAGCTCTGGGGCCAACGTCCTGACTTTC. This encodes CASSLASSGANVLTF.

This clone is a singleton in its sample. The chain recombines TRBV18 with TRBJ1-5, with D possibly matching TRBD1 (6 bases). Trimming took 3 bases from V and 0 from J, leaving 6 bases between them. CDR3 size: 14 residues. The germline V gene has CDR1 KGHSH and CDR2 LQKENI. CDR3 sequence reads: CASSPDSSNQPQHF. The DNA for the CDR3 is TGTGCCAGCTCACCGGACAGTAGCAATCAGCCCCAGCATTTT.

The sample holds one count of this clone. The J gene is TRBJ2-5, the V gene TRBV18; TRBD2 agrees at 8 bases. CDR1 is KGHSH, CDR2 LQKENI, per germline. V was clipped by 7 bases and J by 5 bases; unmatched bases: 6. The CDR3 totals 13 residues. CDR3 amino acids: CASCAGGRETQYF. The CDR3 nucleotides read TGTGCCAGCTGTGCGGGGGGCCGGGAGACCCAGTACTTC. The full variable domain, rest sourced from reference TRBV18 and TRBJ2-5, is NAGVMQNPRHLVRRRGQEARLRCSPMKGHSHVYWYRQLPEEGLKFMVYLQKENIIDESGMPKERFSAEFPKEGPSILRIQQVVRGDSAAYFCASCAGGRETQYFGPGTRLLVL.

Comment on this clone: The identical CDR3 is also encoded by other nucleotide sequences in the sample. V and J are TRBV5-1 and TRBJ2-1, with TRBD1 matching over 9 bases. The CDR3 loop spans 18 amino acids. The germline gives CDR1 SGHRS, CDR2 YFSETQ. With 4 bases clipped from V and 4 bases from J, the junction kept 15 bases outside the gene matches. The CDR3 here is CASSTSDRGNLIYNEQFF. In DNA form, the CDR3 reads TGCGCCAGCAGCACCTCGGACAGGGGAAATCTAATTTACAATGAGCAGTTCTTC.

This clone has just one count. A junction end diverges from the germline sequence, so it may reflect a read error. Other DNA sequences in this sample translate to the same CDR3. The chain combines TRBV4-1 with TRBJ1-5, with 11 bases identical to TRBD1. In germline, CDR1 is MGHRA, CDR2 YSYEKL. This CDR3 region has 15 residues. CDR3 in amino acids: CASSQGGTGGQPQHF. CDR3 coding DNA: TGTGCCAGCAGCCAAGGGGGGACAGGGGGTCAGCCCCAGCATTTT.

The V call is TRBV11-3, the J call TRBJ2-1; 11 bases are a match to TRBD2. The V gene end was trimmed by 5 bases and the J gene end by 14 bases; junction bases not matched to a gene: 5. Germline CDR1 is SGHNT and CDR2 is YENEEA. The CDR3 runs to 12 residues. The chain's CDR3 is CASSSSSGGKFF. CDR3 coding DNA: TGTGCCAGCAGCAGCTCTAGCGGGGGGAAGTTCTTC.

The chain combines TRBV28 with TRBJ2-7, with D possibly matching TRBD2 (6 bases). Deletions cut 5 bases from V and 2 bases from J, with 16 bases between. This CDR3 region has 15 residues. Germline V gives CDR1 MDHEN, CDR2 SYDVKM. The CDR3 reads CASSPPGDGPYEQYF. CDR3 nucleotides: TGTGCCAGCAGTCCCCCGGGGGACGGTCCCTACGAGCAGTACTTC.